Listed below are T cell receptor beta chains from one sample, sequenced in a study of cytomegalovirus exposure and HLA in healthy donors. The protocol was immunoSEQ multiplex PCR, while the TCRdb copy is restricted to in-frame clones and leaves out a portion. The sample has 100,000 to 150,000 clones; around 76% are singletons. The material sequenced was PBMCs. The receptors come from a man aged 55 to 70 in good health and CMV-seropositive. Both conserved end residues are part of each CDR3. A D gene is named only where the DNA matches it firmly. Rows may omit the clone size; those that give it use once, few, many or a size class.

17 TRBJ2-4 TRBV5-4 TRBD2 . CASSLDRAGGTKNIQYF TGTGCCAGCAGCTTGGACCGGGCGGGAGGTACTAAAAACATTCAGTACTTC
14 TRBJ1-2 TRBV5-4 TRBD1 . CASSNADRAYGYTF TGTGCCAGCAGCAACGCGGACAGGGCTTATGGCTACACCTTC
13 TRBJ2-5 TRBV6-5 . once CASSYVAVETQYF TGTGCCAGCAGTTACGTCGCAGTAGAGACCCAGTACTTC
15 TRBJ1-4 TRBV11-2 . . CASSPAGGTNEKLFF TGTGCCAGCAGCCCCGCCGGCGGAACTAATGAAAAACTGTTTTTT
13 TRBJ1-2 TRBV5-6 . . CASSLSGFGGYTF TGTGCCAGCAGCTTGTCAGGGTTTGGGGGCTACACCTTC
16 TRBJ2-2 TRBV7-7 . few CASSLQTGRNTGELFF TGTGCTAGCAGCTTGCAGACAGGCCGGAACACCGGGGAGCTGTTTTTT
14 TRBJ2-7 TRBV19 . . CASSMTGSSYEQYF TGTGCCAGTAGTATGACGGGGAGCTCCTACGAGCAGTACTTC
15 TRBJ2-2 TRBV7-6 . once CASSQQVRGTGELFF TGTGCCAGCAGCCAACAGGTCCGCGGCACCGGGGAGCTGTTTTTT
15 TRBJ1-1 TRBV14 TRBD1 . CASSHLDREDTEAFF TGTGCCAGCAGCCATTTGGACAGGGAGGACACTGAAGCTTTCTTT
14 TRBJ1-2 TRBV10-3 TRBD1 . CAISAATGGNGYTF TGTGCCATCAGTGCCGCGACAGGGGGCAATGGCTACACCTTC
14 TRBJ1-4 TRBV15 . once CATSRGGRNEKLFF TGTGCCACCAGCAGAGGGGGGAGGAATGAAAAACTGTTTTTT
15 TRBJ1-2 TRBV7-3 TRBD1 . CASSLLGQGLSGYTF TGTGCCAGCAGCTTATTGGGACAGGGACTAAGTGGCTACACCTTC
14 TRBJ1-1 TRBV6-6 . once CASRDTGKVTEAFF TGTGCCAGCAGGGATACAGGGAAGGTAACTGAAGCTTTCTTT
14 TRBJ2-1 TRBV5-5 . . CASSLGTAYNEQFF TGTGCCAGCAGCTTGGGGACAGCCTACAATGAGCAGTTCTTC
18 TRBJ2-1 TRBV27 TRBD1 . CASSGGQAQVNAYNEQFF TGTGCCAGCAGTGGGGGACAGGCTCAAGTCAACGCCTACAATGAGCAGTTCTTC
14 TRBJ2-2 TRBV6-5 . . CASSSRGLTGELFF TGTGCCAGCAGCTCTAGGGGCCTCACCGGGGAGCTGTTTTTT
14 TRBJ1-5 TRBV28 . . CASSVQGINQPQHF TGTGCCAGCAGTGTTCAGGGTATTAATCAGCCCCAGCATTTT
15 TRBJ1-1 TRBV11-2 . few CASSPRGGEVTEAFF TGTGCCAGCAGCCCGAGAGGGGGGGAAGTCACTGAAGCTTTCTTT
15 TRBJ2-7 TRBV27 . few CASSLSSGRSYEQYF TGTGCCAGCAGTTTATCGAGCGGGCGCTCCTACGAGCAGTACTTC
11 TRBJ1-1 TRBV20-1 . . CSARDLTEAFF TGCAGTGCTAGAGATCTAACTGAAGCTTTCTTT
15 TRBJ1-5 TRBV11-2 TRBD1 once CASSFGTGTAQPQHF TGTGCCAGCAGCTTCGGCACCGGGACAGCTCAGCCCCAGCATTTT
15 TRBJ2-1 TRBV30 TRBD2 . CACTLAGLTYNEQFF TGTGCCTGCACGCTAGCGGGCCTTACCTACAATGAGCAGTTCTTC
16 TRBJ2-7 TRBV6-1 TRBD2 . CASSVLSGGSSYEQYF TGTGCCAGCAGTGTTTTGAGCGGGGGGAGCTCCTACGAGCAGTACTTC
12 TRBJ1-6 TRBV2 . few CASRKSNSPLHF TGTGCCAGCAGGAAGAGTAATTCACCCCTCCACTTT
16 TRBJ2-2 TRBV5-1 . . CASSLEVTRVAGELFF TGCGCCAGCAGCTTGGAGGTGACTAGAGTGGCTGGGGAGCTGTTTTTT
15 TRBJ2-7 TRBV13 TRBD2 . CASSLAETSEYEQYF TGTGCCAGCAGCTTAGCTGAGACTAGCGAATACGAGCAGTACTTC
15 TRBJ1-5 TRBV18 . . CASSPADGGNQPQHF TGTGCCAGCTCACCAGCGGATGGAGGTAATCAGCCCCAGCATTTT
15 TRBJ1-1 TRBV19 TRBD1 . CASRRTGSGNTEAFF TGTGCCAGTAGGCGGACAGGGTCGGGTAACACTGAAGCTTTCTTT
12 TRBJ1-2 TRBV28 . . CASSPLTPGYTF TGTGCCAGCAGTCCCCTGACACCTGGCTACACCTTC
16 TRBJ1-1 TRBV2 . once CASSEGAPGLYPEAFF TGTGCCAGCAGTGAAGGGGCGCCAGGTCTCTACCCTGAAGCTTTCTTT
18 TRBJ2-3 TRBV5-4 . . CASSLDGTGMLSTDTQYF TGTGCCAGCAGCTTGGACGGGACTGGAATGTTGAGCACAGATACGCAGTATTTT
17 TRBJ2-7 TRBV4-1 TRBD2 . CASSTPSGLRSSYEQYF TGCGCCAGCAGCACACCATCGGGACTACGGAGCTCCTACGAGCAGTACTTC
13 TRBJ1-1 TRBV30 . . CAWSVEGNTEAFF TGTGCCTGGAGTGTGGAGGGGAACACTGAAGCTTTCTTT
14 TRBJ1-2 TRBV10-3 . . CAISEQGTNYGYTF TGTGCCATCAGTGAACAGGGTACCAACTATGGCTACACCTTC
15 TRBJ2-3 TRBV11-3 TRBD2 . CASSFLAGGRDTQYF TGTGCCAGCAGCTTTCTAGCGGGAGGGCGAGATACGCAGTATTTT
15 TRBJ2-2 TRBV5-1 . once CASSLDRTNTGELFF TGCGCCAGCAGCTTGGACAGGACGAACACCGGGGAGCTGTTTTTT
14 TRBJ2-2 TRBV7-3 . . CASSLRQYTGELFF TGTGCCAGCAGCTTAAGGCAATACACCGGGGAGCTGTTTTTT
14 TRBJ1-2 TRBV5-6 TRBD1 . CASSLVQGAIGYTF TGTGCCAGCAGCCTGGTCCAGGGGGCAATTGGCTACACCTTC
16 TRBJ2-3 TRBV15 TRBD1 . CATSTKPGQGADTQYF TGTGCCACCAGCACCAAACCGGGACAGGGGGCTGATACGCAGTATTTT
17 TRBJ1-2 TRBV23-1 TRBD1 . CASSLGTGGSNNYGYTF TGCGCCAGCAGTCTGGGGACAGGGGGCTCAAATAACTATGGCTACACCTTC
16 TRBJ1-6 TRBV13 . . CASSLGGPLVDSPLHF TGTGCCAGCAGCTTGGGGGGGCCCCTAGTCGATTCCCCCCTCCACTTT
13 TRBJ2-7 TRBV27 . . CASSLVNRGEQYF TGTGCCAGCAGTTTAGTAAATAGGGGCGAGCAGTACTTC